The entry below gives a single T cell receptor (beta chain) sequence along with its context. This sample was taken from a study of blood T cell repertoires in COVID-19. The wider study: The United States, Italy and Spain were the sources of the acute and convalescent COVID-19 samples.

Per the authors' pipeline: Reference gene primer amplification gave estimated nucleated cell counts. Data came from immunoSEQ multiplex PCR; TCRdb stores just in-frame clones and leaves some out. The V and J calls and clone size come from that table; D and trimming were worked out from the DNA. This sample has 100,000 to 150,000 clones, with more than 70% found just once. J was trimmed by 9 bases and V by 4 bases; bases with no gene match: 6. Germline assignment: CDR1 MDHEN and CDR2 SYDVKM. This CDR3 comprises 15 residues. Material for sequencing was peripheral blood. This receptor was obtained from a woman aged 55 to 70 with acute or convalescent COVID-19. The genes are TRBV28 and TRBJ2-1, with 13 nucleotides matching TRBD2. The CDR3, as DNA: TGTGCCAGCAGTTCAGGACTAGCGGGAGCGGTTGAGCAGTTCTTC. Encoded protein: CASSSGLAGAVEQFF.